Listed below are T cell receptor beta chains from one sample, sequenced in a study of blood T cell repertoires in COVID-19. The repertoire was sequenced with immunoSEQ multiplex PCR; TCRdb's copy has only in-frame clones and lacks some. This sample has 200,000 or so clones; 85% occur once, and the top ten carry about 20%. The sequenced sample consisted of peripheral blood. The receptors shown here come from a person between 65 and 79 years old with COVID-19, enrolled during active disease. The CDR3 runs from the conserved cysteine through the conserved F or W. Each record gives: J gene, D gene, clone size, V gene, CDR3 DNA, CDR3 protein. D genes are given only for firm matches. Where a row states a size, it is once, few, many or the class of an expanded clone; other rows omit it.

J: TRBJ1-5
D: .
size: once
V: TRBV3-1/TRBV3-2
DNA: TGTGCCAGCAGCCAAGATCTATCTCAGCCCCAGCATTTT
CDR3: CASSQDLSQPQHF

J: TRBJ2-7
D: .
size: .
V: TRBV28
DNA: TGTGCCACTGGGCAGGGCAATCCCTACGAGCAGTACTTC
CDR3: CATGQGNPYEQYF

J: TRBJ1-2
D: TRBD1
size: .
V: TRBV6-5
DNA: TGTGCCAGCATAAGACAGGGATCTAACTATGGCTACACCTTC
CDR3: CASIRQGSNYGYTF

J: TRBJ2-7
D: TRBD1
size: few
V: TRBV7-2
DNA: TGTGCCAGCAGCTGGACAGGGGCCTACGAGCAGTACTTC
CDR3: CASSWTGAYEQYF

J: TRBJ1-3
D: .
size: .
V: TRBV7-8
DNA: TGTGCCAGCAGCTCGAGTCCCTCTGGAAACACCATATATTTT
CDR3: CASSSSPSGNTIYF

J: TRBJ1-4
D: .
size: .
V: TRBV19
DNA: TGTGCCAGTAGTCTCATAATCGGAACTAATGAAAAACTGTTTTTT
CDR3: CASSLIIGTNEKLFF

J: TRBJ1-2
D: TRBD1
size: .
V: TRBV7-2
DNA: TGTGCCAGCAGCTTACGGACAGGGGCGGTGGGCTACACCTTC
CDR3: CASSLRTGAVGYTF

J: TRBJ2-7
D: .
size: .
V: TRBV6-6
DNA: TGTGCCAGCAGTTACTCGAGCGCGGTCGAGCAGTACTTC
CDR3: CASSYSSAVEQYF

J: TRBJ1-4
D: .
size: .
V: TRBV28
DNA: TGTGCCAGCAGGCAGAGTGGGGGTTTGCGGGGAAATGAAAAACTGTTTTTT
CDR3: CASRQSGGLRGNEKLFF

J: TRBJ2-7
D: TRBD2
size: .
V: TRBV9
DNA: TGTGCCAGCAGCGTAGGTGGTAGCGGGGGGACCGAGCAGTACTTC
CDR3: CASSVGGSGGTEQYF

J: TRBJ1-5
D: .
size: .
V: TRBV29-1
DNA: TGCAGCGTACGACTTGGAGATCAGCCCCAGCATTTT
CDR3: CSVRLGDQPQHF